The present TCR beta chain was sequenced within a study of cytomegalovirus exposure and HLA in healthy donors. Study observations and caveats: Segments of the TCR beta V type were, in most cases, productive about 87% or about 30% of the time in an earlier analysis. Per a later analysis, 15,000 to 20,000 TCR beta sequences showed association with HLA alleles at 0.05 false discovery rate.

As to this clone: What it recognizes is unknown.

Trimming pared 4 bases from V and 3 bases from J, leaving 16 bases between. CDR1 is SGHAT and CDR2 is FQNNGV in the germline V gene. The CDR3 sequence is 16 residues long. The PCR used 60 Vbeta and 13 Jbeta primers. Original analysis: Approximately 12 million of roughly 81 million unique TCR beta chains were shared, per a later count. The table came from immunoSEQ multiplex PCR; TCRdb's copy has only in-frame clones and leaves some out. The D gene and trimming were derived from the DNA, and the V and J assignments and clone size from that table. Here the sample spans approximately 190,000 clones, more than 65% being singletons.

The sequencing input was PBMCs. The sequence was obtained from a man aged 50 or older in good health and CMV-seronegative. The chain has TRBV11-2 and TRBJ1-3, with D maybe TRBD1 (5 bases). The CDR3: CASSSTRDSRGNTIYF. The CDR3 coding sequence is TGTGCCAGCAGCTCTACCAGGGATTCTCGTGGAAACACCATATATTTT.